Each of the 29 T cell receptor beta chains below was sequenced from the same sample in a study of control samples from healthy donors and cancer patients (dated by TCRdb to between 2020 and 2021). Libraries were made using the immunoSEQ multiplex PCR assay. This is the immuneACCESS table as TCRdb keeps it, with only in-frame sequences that have V and J called. A part of the clones is gone; compared with another copy, unresolved V genes explain less than half, and the rest is unexplained. This sample comprises almost 85,000 clones, approximately 94% of them detected only once. The ten most abundant clones make up approximately 4.8% of the sample. Sequencing used blood. These receptors were taken from a woman aged 18-29 years in good health.

V and J are TRBV18 and TRBJ2-7, with D maybe TRBD1 (7 bases). Deletions cut 3 bases from V and 6 bases from J, with 15 bases between. This CDR3 contains 14 residues. CDR1 and CDR2 (germline): KGHSH, LQKENI. The CDR3 region has the DNA TGTGCCAGCTCACCTCAGGCAGGGGGGATCGAGCAGTACTTC. It is translated as CASSPQAGGIEQYF.

The rearrangement joins TRBV5-1 to TRBJ2-7; 8 bases line up with TRBD1. J lost 11 bases, V lost 4 bases, and 8 bases had no gene match. This CDR3 region has 12 residues. Germline values: CDR1 SGHRS, CDR2 YFSETQ. CDR3 coding DNA: TGCGCCAGCAGCAATGGACAGGGTGTTGAGTACTTC. Translated: CASSNGQGVEYF.

The gene calls are TRBV6-6 and TRBJ1-2, with 7 nucleotides matching TRBD1. The CDR3 is 12 amino acids. V lost 10 bases to trimming and J lost 7 bases; unmatched junction nucleotides: 9. In germline, CDR1 is MNHNY, CDR2 SVGAGI (reference sequence). CDR3 in amino acids: CATRGVGVGYTF. For the CDR3, the DNA is TGTGCCACCAGGGGGGTCGGGGTTGGCTACACCTTC.

The CDR3 sequence: CASSPDTSSSYEQYF. Here the CDR3 DNA reads TGTGCCAGCAGTCCCGACACTTCGAGCTCCTACGAGCAGTACTTC. This chain joins TRBV7-8 and TRBJ2-7; no firm D call. Looked up from germline, CDR1 is SGHVS and CDR2 is FQNEAQ. V shed 6 bases and J shed 0 bases, with 15 bases lying between them. The CDR3 extends over 15 amino acids.

The chain recombines TRBV25-1 with TRBJ2-2; 10 positions agree with TRBD1. The length of the CDR3 is 16 residues. V lost 6 bases and J lost 6; bases outside the gene matches: 10. Germline-derived CDR1 and CDR2 are MGHDK and SYGVNS. In nucleotides, the CDR3 is TGTGCCAGCAGCTCATCCGGGACAGGGGTCCCCGGGGAGCTGTTTTTT. As protein: CASSSSGTGVPGELFF.

This chain joins TRBV19 and TRBJ1-1; D is uncertain. This CDR3 region has 12 residues. V lost 6 bases to trimming and J lost 0 bases, with 5 bases between them. Germline V lookup: CDR1 LNHDA, CDR2 SQIVND (reference sequence). For the CDR3, the DNA is TGTGCCAGTAGCCGGATGAACACTGAAGCTTTCTTT. Its protein product is CASSRMNTEAFF.

The chain has TRBV6-5 and TRBJ2-3, with TRBD1 matching over 7 bases. V lost 6 bases and J lost 5; bases outside the gene matches: 8. The CDR3 spans 14 residues. The germline CDR1 and CDR2 sequences are MNHEY and SVGAGI. CDR3 amino acids: CASSTDHRGDTQYF. CDR3 sequence (DNA): TGTGCCAGCAGCACGGACCACAGGGGAGATACGCAGTATTTT.

The J gene is TRBJ1-5, the V gene TRBV6-2 or TRBV6-3, with 7 bases fitting TRBD1. The trim removed 5 bases at V and 4 bases at J, leaving 14 bases unmatched. The germline V gene encodes CDR1 MNHEY and CDR2 SVGEGT. The CDR3 sequence is 17 residues long. The CDR3: CASSPLWLRGWNQPQHF. CDR3 nucleotide sequence: TGTGCCAGCAGTCCCCTTTGGCTCAGGGGGTGGAATCAGCCCCAGCATTTT.

The chain joins TRBV7-9 to TRBJ2-1, with TRBD1 matching over 10 bases. Germline-derived CDR1 and CDR2 are SEHNR and FQNEAQ (reference sequence). The CDR3 has 17 residues. After removal of 0 bases from V and 9 bases from J, the junction contained 11 bases not matched to a gene. The CDR3 sequence is CASSLATGTGEYGEQFF. The CDR3 DNA follows: TGTGCCAGCAGCTTAGCTACCGGGACAGGGGAATATGGTGAGCAGTTCTTC.

The chain couples TRBV29-1 to TRBJ2-7, with TRBD2 matching over 13 bases. The CDR3 is 14 residues long. V shed 4 bases, J shed 5 bases, and the junction held 5 bases outside the gene matches. Germline loops: CDR1 SQVTM, CDR2 ANQGSEA. In DNA form, the CDR3 reads TGCAGCGTTGGGGGACTAGCGGGGTCAGACGAGCAGTACTTC. This codes for CSVGGLAGSDEQYF.

This rearrangement joins TRBV28 to TRBJ2-1, with D possibly matching TRBD2 (6 bases). Per germline, CDR1 MDHEN and CDR2 SYDVKM. V dropped 3 bases and J dropped 1 base, with 16 bases sitting between them. The CDR3 is 17 residues long. CDR3 region: CASSFGVLAKSYNEQFF. The CDR3 region has the DNA TGTGCCAGCAGTTTTGGGGTTCTAGCGAAATCCTACAATGAGCAGTTCTTC.

The chain uses TRBV27 and TRBJ2-3; D remains ambiguous. The CDR3 length is 16 residues. V gave up 1 base and J gave up 2 bases, with 13 bases separating them. The V gene's germline CDR1 is MNHEY and CDR2 SMNVEV (reference sequence). The CDR3 DNA is TGTGCCAGCAGTTTATTTCCGGACGGAATCACAGATACGCAGTATTTT. Protein sequence: CASSLFPDGITDTQYF.

This clone was counted a few times. This chain's CDR3 is CASSEKLAGTDTQYF. The CDR3 DNA follows: TGTGCCAGCAGTGAAAAACTAGCGGGCACAGATACGCAGTATTTT. The chain has TRBV6-1 and TRBJ2-3; TRBD2 matches at 8 bases. The CDR3 length is 15 residues. The V and J ends lost 2 bases and 1 base, in that order; junction bases with no gene match: 2. CDR1 MNHNS and CDR2 SASEGT come from the germline V gene.

The chain joins TRBV7-8 to TRBJ1-3; D gene ambiguous. The CDR3 is 14 residues long. CDR1 and CDR2 from the germline V gene are SGHVS and FQNEAQ. Trimming cost V 5 bases and J 0 bases, with 8 bases left between them. The CDR3 DNA reads TGTGCCAGCAGCCCGTCGGGCTCTGGAAACACCATATATTTT. This gives the protein CASSPSGSGNTIYF.

The rearrangement joins TRBV7-9 to TRBJ1-1, with D uncertain. V was pared by 3 bases and J by 0 bases, with 8 bases between. The length of the CDR3 is 14 residues. Germline V gene sequence: CDR1 SEHNR, CDR2 FQNEAQ (reference sequence). This CDR3 is CASSLGPLNTEAFF. The CDR3 DNA sequence: TGTGCCAGCAGCTTGGGTCCTTTGAACACTGAAGCTTTCTTT.

This clone was seen just once. This chain links TRBV20-1 with TRBJ2-1; D ambiguous. Germline V lookup: CDR1 DFQATT, CDR2 SNEGSKA (reference sequence). The V end lost 3 bases, the J end lost 12 bases, and 9 bases lay between the germline ends. The CDR3 totals 10 residues. The CDR3, as DNA: TGCAGTGCTAGGGATGTGGGGCAGTTCTTC. This sequence encodes CSARDVGQFF.

J is TRBJ1-1 and V is TRBV19; D gene uncertain. From germline, CDR1 is LNHDA and CDR2 SQIVND (reference sequence). There are 17 residues in the CDR3. With 0 bases removed from V and 3 bases from J, the gap between germline ends came to 17 bases. CDR3 coding DNA: TGTGCCAGTAGTATAGATACAGCGATAGAATGGGACACTGAAGCTTTCTTT. Its protein product is CASSIDTAIEWDTEAFF.

CDR3 nucleotide sequence: TGTGCCACCGCCGGAGAGGATACGCAGTATTTT. Residues: CATAGEDTQYF. This chain joins TRBV24-1 and TRBJ2-3; D ambiguous. CDR1 and CDR2 from the germline V gene are KGHDR and SFDVKD. V shed 9 bases and J shed 6 bases, with 9 bases lying between them. This CDR3 is 11 amino acids long.

The CDR3 spells CASSPHMGTGPDTQYF. The CDR3 nucleotides are TGTGCCAGCAGCCCTCACATGGGGACAGGGCCAGATACGCAGTATTTT. This sequence joins TRBV11-1 and TRBJ2-3, with 9 bases lining up with TRBD1. V was clipped by 5 bases and J by 4 bases; unmatched bases: 10. CDR1 is SGHAT and CDR2 is FQDESV in the germline V gene (reference sequence). The CDR3 extends over 16 amino acids.

The chain is built from TRBV7-6 and TRBJ1-3, with 7 bases that match TRBD1. This CDR3 has 18 residues. With 1 base clipped from V and 3 bases from J, the junction kept 12 bases outside the gene matches. CDR1 is SGHVS and CDR2 is FNYEAQ in the germline V gene. The CDR3 here is CASSLEPQVQGSGNTIYF. The CDR3 nucleotides read TGTGCCAGCAGCTTAGAGCCCCAGGTACAGGGGAGTGGAAACACCATATATTTT.

The J gene is TRBJ1-2, the V gene TRBV7-2, with 9 positions matching TRBD1. The CDR3 runs to 17 residues. Germline V gives CDR1 SGHTA, CDR2 FQGNSA. After removal of 5 bases from V and 3 bases from J, the junction contained 13 bases not matched to a gene. The CDR3 nucleotides read TGTGCCAGCAGCCCCTTTCCCCCGGGACAGGGATACTATGGCTACACCTTC. Protein: CASSPFPPGQGYYGYTF.

The chain recombines TRBV7-2 with TRBJ1-1; a weak D match, TRBD1 (5 bases). CDR1 SGHTA and CDR2 FQGNSA come from the germline V gene. The V end lost 1 base, the J end lost 5 bases, and 14 bases lay between the germline ends. The CDR3 loop spans 15 amino acids. The CDR3 is CASSLVQGRGTEAFF. CDR3 in DNA: TGTGCCAGCAGCTTAGTGCAGGGACGGGGAACTGAAGCTTTCTTT.

The chain links TRBV28 to TRBJ2-7; 7 nucleotides align to TRBD1. Germline CDR1 is MDHEN and CDR2 is SYDVKM. With V trimmed by 6 bases and J by 5 bases, 7 bases remained unmatched. The CDR3 extends over 13 amino acids. The CDR3 protein is CASRETGSHEQYF. CDR3 nucleotides: TGTGCCAGCAGAGAGACAGGGTCCCACGAGCAGTACTTC.

The rearrangement joins TRBV3-1 (or the pseudogene TRBV3-2) to TRBJ1-4; D call uncertain. V gave up 3 bases and J gave up 4 bases, with 15 bases separating them. Germline V lookup: CDR1 LGHDT, CDR2 YNNKEL (reference sequence). This CDR3 region has 16 residues. The CDR3 sequence is CASSHLGNGLNEKLFF. The CDR3 nucleotides read TGTGCCAGCAGCCACCTTGGGAACGGCCTTAATGAAAAACTGTTTTTT.

V and J are TRBV6-1 and TRBJ2-1, with 7 nucleotides matching TRBD2. The trim removed 3 bases at V and 2 bases at J, leaving 4 bases unmatched. This CDR3 has 15 residues. In germline, CDR1 is MNHNS, CDR2 SASEGT. CDR3 in DNA: TGTGCCAGCAGTGAGGCGGGGGTAACCTACAATGAGCAGTTCTTC. Its translation: CASSEAGVTYNEQFF.

The chain couples TRBV6-5 to TRBJ1-1, with D perhaps matching TRBD1 (6 bases). Trimming left V 2 bases short and J 4 bases short, with 11 bases between. CDR3 length: 14 residues. The germline V gene has CDR1 MNHEY and CDR2 SVGAGI. The CDR3 here is CASSYNQGTTEAFF. CDR3 nucleotides: TGTGCCAGCAGTTACAATCAGGGGACCACTGAAGCTTTCTTT.

The rearrangement links TRBV7-2 to TRBJ2-7; 8 nucleotides line up with TRBD1. The CDR3 extends over 16 amino acids. CDR1 and CDR2 (germline): SGHTA, FQGNSA. Unmatched junction bases numbered 15, after V lost 4 bases and J lost 7 bases. In nucleotides, the CDR3 is TGTGCCAGCAGCTCATCTCACAGGGGGACTCTTAGGGAGCAGTACTTC. Translating it yields CASSSSHRGTLREQYF.

This clone was recorded once. The chain employs TRBV7-9 and TRBJ2-5; D is unclear. This CDR3 has 14 residues. Trimming removed 3 bases at V and 3 bases at J, with 11 bases between. Germline CDR1 SEHNR, CDR2 FQNEAQ (reference sequence). The CDR3: CASSLSVGEETQYF. DNA of the CDR3: TGTGCCAGCAGCTTGTCCGTTGGGGAAGAGACCCAGTACTTC.

Comment on this clone: Mismatch with germline at one junction end may stem from a read error. This chain links TRBV20-1 with TRBJ2-7; D possibly matches TRBD1 or TRBD2 (5 bases each). The CDR3 spans 11 residues. Germline lookup yields CDR1 DFQATT and CDR2 SNEGSKA (reference sequence). The CDR3 DNA follows: TGCAGTGCTAGAAGCAGCTTGGGGGAGAACTTC. It translates to CSARSSLGENF.